This T cell receptor beta chain was sequenced for a study of cytomegalovirus exposure and HLA in healthy donors (dated 2017 in TCRdb). For the wider study: An earlier analysis of under 600 of the donors reported 250 to 350 Gb of sequence data and 100 million to 130 million unique TCR beta sequences from approximately 180 million T cells. Class I and class II HLA loci were covered by the typing at four-digit resolution. Because of strong linkage in the cohort, roughly five DR-DQ haplotypes were treated as single units for association and clustering. All discovery cohort repertoires had been generated on a single sequencing platform. Donor age, sex, ethnicity and CMV serostatus were compiled alongside the repertoire data. The study aimed to test whether signatures of past pathogen exposure could be identified by cataloging public T cell receptors. A later genetic analysis took genome-wide SNP genotypes for about 60% of the roughly 670 donors and used that subset as a discovery cohort. Across approximately 420 genotyped donors of the cohort, an average of about 220,000 unique TCR beta nucleotide sequences per donor were sequenced, and approximately 17% of those sequences were non-productive. High-throughput TCR immunosequencing, statistical association of individual TCRs with disease status, and machine learning were combined to predict cytomegalovirus infection status. Besides the first cohort of around 700 subjects, a separate validation cohort made up of roughly 120 different subjects was used. A later analysis re-examined previously published TCR beta repertoires from roughly 720 donors and added high-resolution HLA genotyping to investigate patterns of TCR occurrence. Typing coverage differed by locus: A, B, C, DRB1 and DQB1 were typed in about 620-640 donors, DQA1 in approximately 520, DPA1 in nearly 610, and DPB1 in around 440. Rather than drawing on any new phenotypic data, the later analysis identified candidate immune exposures from TCR beta sequences and the way those sequences occurred across donors. Using immunosequencing, the study profiled T cell repertoires from 666 subjects and related those repertoires to cytomegalovirus serostatus. To decide whether each TCR beta V gene segment behaved as functional or pseudogenic, an earlier analysis of some 600 of the donors relied on high-throughput TCR beta sequencing. Among the roughly 380 genotyped donors, around 79% belonged to the genetic ancestry cluster associated with self-reported Caucasian donors. Roughly 300 gigabases of sequencing data and around 90 million unique TCR sequences made up an early release that covered several hundred HLA-typed donors.

Library generation was performed with the immunoSEQ multiplex PCR assay. For the multiplex PCR, a mixture combining 60 forward primers for TCR Vbeta segments and 13 reverse primers for TCR Jbeta segments was used. Amplification of the CDR3 region of rearranged TCR beta genes was performed with a multiplex PCR assay on genomic DNA. The Illumina HiSeq System was used to sequence the amplified TCR beta libraries as 87-base-pair reads. Regarding the original processing steps: In a later analysis, some 80 million unique TCR beta chains were counted across the roughly 700 repertoires, and some 10 million of these chains were shared by at least two donors. To remove PCR and sequencing errors, raw reads were error-corrected and collapsed into unique sequences using a nearest-neighbor algorithm that merged closely related sequences. V, D and J gene segments were assigned by aligning CDR3 sequences to IMGT reference sequences. For a sequence to be retained, a match of at least six nucleotides was required to both a V gene segment and a J gene segment. Rearrangements were classified as productive when the CDR3 lacked stop codons and remained in frame with V and J, and all other rearrangements were classified as non-productive. CDR3 was defined by IMGT convention, running from the second conserved V-encoded cysteine to the conserved J-encoded phenylalanine. The earlier analysis of around 640 of the donors excluded sequences that lacked an unambiguous match to a single V gene segment. In an earlier analysis of almost 600 of the donors, a V segment was called functional when productive rearrangements were above 56.7%, and segregating when the standard deviation between donors exceeded 5%. A statistical classification framework was built for diagnosing cytomegalovirus status from the catalog of TCR beta chain sequences. A later analysis assigned V and J genes by comparing TCR nucleotide sequences with IMGT/GENE-DB human TR gene sequences. A later analysis assigned CDR3 sequences and most-parsimonious VDJ recombination scenarios with the TCRdist pipeline. In a later analysis, every TCR beta chain was defined by the combination of its CDR3 amino acid sequence and its V-gene family, and reads without a unique V-gene family were dropped. As a way to deal with suspected cross-contamination and a sequencing artifact, a later analysis dropped more than 500 nucleotide sequences that were highly shared and had low generation probability. For each public chain, a later analysis derived a clonal expansion index from normalized ranks of inferred template counts within each repertoire. In a later analysis, generation probabilities were computed with a VDJ recombination model fitted to out-of-frame rearrangements, and the resulting probabilities were checked against IGoR. In a later analysis, TCR-TCR, TCR-HLA and TCR-CMV co-occurrence was scored with hypergeometric tests, and a repertoire-size bias correction was applied to TCR pairs. False discovery rates were estimated in a later analysis by permuting HLA or CMV assignments 20 times. In a later analysis, co-occurring TCRs were grouped with DBSCAN, and TCRdist sequence similarity was added when clustering was performed within HLA-allele-positive subsets. Repertoires with fewer than 30,000 or more than 120,000 public chains, plus five repertoires with anomalous nucleotide sharing, were excluded from co-occurrence clustering. Drawn from immuneACCESS, this table holds only the in-frame rearrangements with V and J called that TCRdb kept. Clones are partly lost; checked studies trace under half to an unresolved V gene and leave the rest unexplained. The V and J calls and clone size were taken over from that table, and D and trimming were inferred from the DNA. This sample comprises about 130,000 clones, 65% to 80% of them detected only once. The top ten clonotypes cover around 2% of the sample.

The CDR3 sequence holds 14 residues, the cysteine and phenylalanine included. The CDR3 DNA has 42 bases and is translated from base 1. From V the trimming removes 3 bases and from J it removes 6 bases, while the gene matches leave 3 bases of the junction unaccounted for. Based on the germline V gene, the CDR1 and CDR2 sequences are MNHNS and SASEGT. Remarks on this clone: The antigen it recognizes is unknown. No much larger clone is present one base from it, and per-base qualities are unavailable.

In total, approximately 690 healthy bone marrow donors made up the cohort. All cohort members were sampled while nominally healthy, although unrecorded immune exposures were likely present. The donor was CMV seronegative and belonged to the group of around 350 seronegative cohort members. Every donor gave a peripheral blood sample, and the peripheral blood mononuclear cells from that sample were used for TCR beta sequencing. The Qiagen DNeasy Blood Extraction Kit was used to extract genomic DNA from the blood cell samples. Study-wide findings and limitations: Several of the top co-occurrence clusters appeared to be linked to parvovirus B19, influenza, CMV and Epstein-Barr virus, according to a later analysis. Broadly in line with IMGT annotations, most TCR beta V segments showed up in productive rearrangements about 87% or about 30% of the time in an earlier analysis of a few hundred of the donors. For the cohort, immune exposure information was limited to CMV serostatus. In a later analysis, most CMV-associated TCR beta chains were found to appear HLA-restricted, with HLA associations seemingly driven largely by CMV exposure. Three of the identified cytomegalovirus-associated TCR beta chains were confirmed in vitro to be specific for cytomegalovirus antigens. A later analysis associated roughly 17,000 TCR beta sequences with specific HLA alleles at a false discovery rate of 0.05. Because counts were too low, around 17 rarely observed V segments, including chromosome 9 orphons, were left out of the earlier analysis of about 500 of the donors. When HLA alleles, especially DR and DQ, strongly co-occurred, attributing TCR associations to individual alleles was difficult. Correlated functional status among segregating V segments might reflect linkage disequilibrium, but an unknown experimental factor could not be ruled out. A further reported finding was that TCR beta sequences accurately predicted the HLA-A and HLA-B alleles for most subjects in the first cohort. A total of 164 TCR beta chains were listed by the study as associated with cytomegalovirus. The classifier was reported to diagnose cytomegalovirus status with high specificity and sensitivity in both the original and validation cohorts. Compared with the 666-donor mean, donors in an Asian-associated ancestry cluster had fewer N-insertions in productive TCRs, according to a later genetic analysis. In a later analysis, TCR association rates were found to vary across HLA loci, with the most associated TCRs seen for DRB1 alleles and the fewest for HLA-C alleles. The sequencing pipeline was judged likely to have produced a cluster of highly shared sequence variants as a technical artifact. The authors suggested that the approach could potentially be extended to other disease states and immunological phenotypes. Across donors, most TCR sequences were observed very rarely, whereas some public TCRs were present in many individuals. Because HLA typing was unavailable for some donors at each locus, only the typed subset was used in association tests. Some IMGT-functional V segments, including TRBV6-2 and TRBV6-3, could not be distinguished by the 87-base-pair reads and were therefore excluded. The cohort was sequenced for TCR beta chains only, and without alpha or paired-chain data the features that could be detected were limited. An association between a missense DCLRE1C variant and V-gene and J-gene trimming of TCR beta chains was found in a later genetic analysis and replicated in an independent cohort. In a later analysis, HLA-associated TCR beta chains were found to be more clonally expanded and to have lower generation probabilities than equally common non-associated chains. Sequencing depth was assumed to be roughly uniform across donors in the presence/absence analyses, though that assumption may not hold.

Material: PBMCs. The receptor was isolated from a woman aged 40-49 years in good health and CMV-seronegative. Recombination connected TRBV6-1 to TRBJ1-5; 9 junctional bases match TRBD1. The DNA reads TGTGCCAGCAGTGATACAGGGGGCGGTCAGCCCCAGCATTTT. Its amino acids are CASSDTGGGQPQHF.